This T cell receptor (beta chain) was obtained from a study of T cell repertoires in cytomegalovirus infection. Each CDR3 protein is one row after TCRdb ran MiXCR on the reads. This sample yields some 600,000 distinct CDR3 sequences, of which approximately 24% are seen a single time; approximately 8.2% belongs to the top ten. On this clonotype: This likely comes from a read error, as the CDR3 has no conserved phenylalanine or tryptophan at its end.

Germline assignment: CDR1 MNHNY and CDR2 SVGAGI (reference sequence). Trimming at V came to 7 bases and at J to 8 bases, leaving 14 bases not matched to a gene. This CDR3 has 15 amino acids. This chain joins TRBV6-6 and TRBJ2-1; 7 nucleotides agree with TRBD1. The TCR comes from a human donor in good health (CMV status not recorded). Some clones in this sample may be carry-over from other donors' samples. The sample comprised CD8+ T cells from PBMCs. The CDR3 spells CASTDFGQALDEQFY. Written as DNA, the CDR3 is TGTGCCAGCACGGACTTCGGACAGGCCCTGGATGAGCAGTTCTAC.